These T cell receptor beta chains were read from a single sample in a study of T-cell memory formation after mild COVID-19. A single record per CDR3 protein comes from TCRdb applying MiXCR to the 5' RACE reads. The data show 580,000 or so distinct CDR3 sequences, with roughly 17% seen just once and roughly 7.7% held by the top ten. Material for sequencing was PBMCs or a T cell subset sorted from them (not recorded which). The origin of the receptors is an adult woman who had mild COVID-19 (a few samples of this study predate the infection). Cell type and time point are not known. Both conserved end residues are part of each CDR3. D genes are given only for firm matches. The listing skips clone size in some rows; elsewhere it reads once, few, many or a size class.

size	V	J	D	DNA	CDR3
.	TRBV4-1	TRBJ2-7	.	TGCGCCACCGGACCTTCCCAGGCAGGCATCGTTCCCTACGAGCAGTACTTC	CATGPSQAGIVPYEQYF
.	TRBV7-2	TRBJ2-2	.	TGTGCCAGCAGCTTAGGCGGCTTGATCGCGAACACCGGGGAGCTGTTTTTT	CASSLGGLIANTGELFF
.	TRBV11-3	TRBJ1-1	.	TGTGCCAGCAGCTTTGATCTTGTGAACACTGAAGCTTTCTTT	CASSFDLVNTEAFF
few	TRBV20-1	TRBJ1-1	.	TGCAGTGCTAGAGATGAGCGGTCCCTGGACACTGAAGCTTTCTTT	CSARDERSLDTEAFF
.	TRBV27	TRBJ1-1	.	TGTGCCACCGAGACGAACACTGAAGCTTTCTTT	CATETNTEAFF
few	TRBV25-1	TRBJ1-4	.	TGTGCCAGCAGTTTGCAACAGGGAGAAAAACTGTTTTTT	CASSLQQGEKLFF
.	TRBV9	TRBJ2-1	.	TGTGCCAGCACCCCCAGTGGGGGAGTAGACAATGAGCAGTTCTTC	CASTPSGGVDNEQFF
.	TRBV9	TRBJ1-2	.	TGTGCCAGCAGCGTAGGGGGCGGTTCAGACCGGAAGGCTTATGGCTACACCTTC	CASSVGGGSDRKAYGYTF
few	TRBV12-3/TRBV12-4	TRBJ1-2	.	TGTGCCAGCACCTTGGGACCCTCCTATGGCTACACCTTC	CASTLGPSYGYTF
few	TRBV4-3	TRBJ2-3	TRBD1	TGCGCCAGCAGCCCTACGGGACAGCCAACAGATACGCAGTATTTT	CASSPTGQPTDTQYF
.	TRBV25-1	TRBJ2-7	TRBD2	TGTGCCAGCAAGGGCGGGAGAAGCGACGAGCAGTACTTC	CASKGGRSDEQYF
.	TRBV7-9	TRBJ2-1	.	TGTGCCACCACGTCCGGGGGCGGGGATTACAATGAGCAGTTCTTC	CATTSGGGDYNEQFF
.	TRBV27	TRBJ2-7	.	TGTGCCAGCAGTTTATCGGACCGCTACGAGCAGTACTTC	CASSLSDRYEQYF
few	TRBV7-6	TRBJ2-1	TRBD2	TGTGCCAGCAGCTTAGGGGGAGGACTAGCGGGGGTCCATGAGCAGTTCTTC	CASSLGGGLAGVHEQFF
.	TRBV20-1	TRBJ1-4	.	TGCAGTGCTATAAACCACAGGGAAACTAATGAAAAACTGTTTTTT	CSAINHRETNEKLFF
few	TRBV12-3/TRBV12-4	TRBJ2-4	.	TGTGCCAGCAGCCCCGCATCCCGCGTGCGGCTAGCCAAAAACATTCAGTACTTC	CASSPASRVRLAKNIQYF
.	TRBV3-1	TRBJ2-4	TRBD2	TGTGCCAGCAGCCAAATAGCGGGGGGGGAAAACATTCAGTACTTC	CASSQIAGGENIQYF
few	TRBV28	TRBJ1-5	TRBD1	TGTGCCAGCAGTTTTCAGGGGGCTTTCAATCAGCCCCAGCATTTT	CASSFQGAFNQPQHF
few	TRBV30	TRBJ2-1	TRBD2	TGTGCCTGGACCCCCGGGACTAGCTACAATGAGCAGTTCTTC	CAWTPGTSYNEQFF
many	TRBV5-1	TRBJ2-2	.	TGCGCCAGCAGCTTGGAACAGGGTTGGACCGGGGAGCTGTTTTTT	CASSLEQGWTGELFF
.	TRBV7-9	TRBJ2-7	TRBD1	TGTGCCAGCAGCCCGGGACAGGGGTTGGGGGAGCAGTACTTC	CASSPGQGLGEQYF
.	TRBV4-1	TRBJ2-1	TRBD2	TGCGCCAGCAGCCCCTGGGAGGGCCAGGATGAGCAGTTCTTC	CASSPWEGQDEQFF
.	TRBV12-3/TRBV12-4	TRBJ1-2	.	TGTGCCAGCAGACTGGGACGGAACATGGGAGGCTACACCTTC	CASRLGRNMGGYTF
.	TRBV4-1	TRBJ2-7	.	TGCGCCAGCAGCCATCGGACAGCCTCCTACGAGCAGTACTTC	CASSHRTASYEQYF
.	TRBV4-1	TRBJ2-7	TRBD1	TGCGCCAGCAGCCCCGGGACAGTTTACTCCTACGAGCAGTACTTC	CASSPGTVYSYEQYF
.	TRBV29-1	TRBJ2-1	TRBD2	TGCAGCGTTGCTTCCTTAGCGGGAGGATTATACAATGAGCAGTTCTTC	CSVASLAGGLYNEQFF
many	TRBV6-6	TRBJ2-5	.	TGTGCCAGCAGTGAGGATGGGGAGACCCAGTACTTC	CASSEDGETQYF
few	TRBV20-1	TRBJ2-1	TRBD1	TGCAGTGCCCCGGGACAGTCATACAATGAGCAGTTCTTC	CSAPGQSYNEQFF
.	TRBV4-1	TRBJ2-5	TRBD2	TGCGCCAGCAGCCAAGATAGCGCGGGGGGGCTAGGGACCCAGTACTTC	CASSQDSAGGLGTQYF
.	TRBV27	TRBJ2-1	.	TGTGCCAGCAGTTCGCTGGACACAGCCTACAATGAGCAGTTCTTC	CASSSLDTAYNEQFF
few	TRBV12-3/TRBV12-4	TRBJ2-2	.	TGTGCCAGCAGTTCTTACAGCACCGGGGAGCTGTTTTTT	CASSSYSTGELFF
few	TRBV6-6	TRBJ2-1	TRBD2	TGTGCCAGCAGTCCACCGGGGCTAGCGGTTGAGCAGTTCTTC	CASSPPGLAVEQFF
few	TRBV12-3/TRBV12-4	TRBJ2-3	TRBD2	TGTGCCAGCAGGACTGGACTAGCGGGGGAACAGTATTTT	CASRTGLAGEQYF
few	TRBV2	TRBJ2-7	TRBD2	TGTGCCAGCAGTGAAATCCTAACTAGCGGGAGCCAGACCTACGAGCAGTACTTC	CASSEILTSGSQTYEQYF
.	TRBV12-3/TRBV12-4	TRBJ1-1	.	TGTGCCAGCAGTCAAAATACAGGGACTCTCGACACTGAAGCTTTCTTT	CASSQNTGTLDTEAFF
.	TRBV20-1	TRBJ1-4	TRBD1	TGCAGTGCTACGGACAGGGGGACTAATGAAAAACTGTTTTTT	CSATDRGTNEKLFF
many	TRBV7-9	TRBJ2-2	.	TGTGCCAAAGGGCCTAGCTCTGCCGGGGAGCTGTTTTTT	CAKGPSSAGELFF
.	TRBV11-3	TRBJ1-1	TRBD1	TGTGCCAGCAGCCAACGACAGGGTACAATGAACACTGAAGCTTTCTTT	CASSQRQGTMNTEAFF
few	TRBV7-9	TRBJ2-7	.	TGTGCCAGCAGCTTAGCGGAACCGACAGCGAAGAGCTCCTACGAGCAGTACTTC	CASSLAEPTAKSSYEQYF
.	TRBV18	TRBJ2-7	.	TGTGCCAGCTCACCCGACATGGACGAGCAGTACTTC	CASSPDMDEQYF
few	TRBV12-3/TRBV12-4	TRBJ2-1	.	TGTGCCAGTAGAGGGGCTATCAATGAGCAGTTCTTC	CASRGAINEQFF
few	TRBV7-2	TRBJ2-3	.	TGTGCCAGCACCAAAGGGGGGACTTGGAGCACAGATACGCAGTATTTT	CASTKGGTWSTDTQYF
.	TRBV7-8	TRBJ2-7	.	TGTGCCAGCAGCTTAGGGTGGAGCTCCTACGAGCAGTACTTC	CASSLGWSSYEQYF
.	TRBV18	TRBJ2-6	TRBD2	TGTGCCAGCTCACCAGGGACTAGCGCTGGGGCCAACGTCCTGACTTTC	CASSPGTSAGANVLTF
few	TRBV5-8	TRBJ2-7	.	TGTGCCAGAGAGCTACGGACCCGACGGGGCGAGCAGTACTTC	CARELRTRRGEQYF
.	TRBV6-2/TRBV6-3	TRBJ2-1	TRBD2	TGTGCCAGCAGTTTTTCCTCAGCGGGGGCCCCCAACCATGAGCAGTTCTTC	CASSFSSAGAPNHEQFF
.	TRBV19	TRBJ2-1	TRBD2	TGTGCCAGTAGTATGGTAGCGGGAGGGCGGAATGAGCAGTTCTTC	CASSMVAGGRNEQFF
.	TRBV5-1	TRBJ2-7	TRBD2	TGCGCCAGCAGCCCGGGACTAGCTTCCGACAGCTCCTACGAGCAGTACTTC	CASSPGLASDSSYEQYF
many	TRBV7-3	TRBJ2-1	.	TGTGCCAGCAGCTTAATGGGCTACAATGAGCAGTTCTTC	CASSLMGYNEQFF
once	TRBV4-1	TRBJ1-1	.	TGCGCCAGCAGCCTTCCGTCTAAGGGGGGAGCTTTCTTT	CASSLPSKGGAFF
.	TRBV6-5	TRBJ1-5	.	TGTGCCAGCAGCCAGGGGCCAGCCCAGCCCCAGCATTTT	CASSQGPAQPQHF
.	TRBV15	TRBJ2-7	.	TGTGCCACCAGCAGAGACACGTCCTACGAGCAGTACTTC	CATSRDTSYEQYF
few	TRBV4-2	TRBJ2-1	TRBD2	TGTGCCAGCACTCCTTTCAAGCGGGAGGCGTACAATGAGCAGTTCTTC	CASTPFKREAYNEQFF
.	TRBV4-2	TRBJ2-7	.	TGTGCCAGCAGCCCTTTAACTTCCGTCAATCCCTACGAGCAGTACTTC	CASSPLTSVNPYEQYF
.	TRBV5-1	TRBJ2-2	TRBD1	TGCGCCAGCAGCTTGGTGCGTGGTGGTGGACAGGGTACCGGGGAGCTGTTTTTT	CASSLVRGGGQGTGELFF
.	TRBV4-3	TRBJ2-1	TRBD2	TGCGCCAGCAGCCTTCAGACCGGGACTAGCGGGTACAATGAGCAGTTCTTC	CASSLQTGTSGYNEQFF
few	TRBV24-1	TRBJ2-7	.	TGTGCCACCAGTGATTTGGGGGAGGAGCAGTACTTC	CATSDLGEEQYF